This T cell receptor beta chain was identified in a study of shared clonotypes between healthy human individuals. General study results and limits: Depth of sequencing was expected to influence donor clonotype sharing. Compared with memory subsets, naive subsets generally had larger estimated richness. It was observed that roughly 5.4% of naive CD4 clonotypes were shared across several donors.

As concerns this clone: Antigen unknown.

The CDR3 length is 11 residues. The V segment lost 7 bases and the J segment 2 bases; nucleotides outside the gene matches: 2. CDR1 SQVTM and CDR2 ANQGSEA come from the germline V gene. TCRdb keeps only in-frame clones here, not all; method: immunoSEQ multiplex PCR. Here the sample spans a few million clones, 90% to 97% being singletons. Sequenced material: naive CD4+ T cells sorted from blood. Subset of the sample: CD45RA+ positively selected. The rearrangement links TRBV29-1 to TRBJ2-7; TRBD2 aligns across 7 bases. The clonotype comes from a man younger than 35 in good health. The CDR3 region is CSGGLTYEQYF. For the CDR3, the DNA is TGCAGCGGGGGACTAACCTACGAGCAGTACTTC.